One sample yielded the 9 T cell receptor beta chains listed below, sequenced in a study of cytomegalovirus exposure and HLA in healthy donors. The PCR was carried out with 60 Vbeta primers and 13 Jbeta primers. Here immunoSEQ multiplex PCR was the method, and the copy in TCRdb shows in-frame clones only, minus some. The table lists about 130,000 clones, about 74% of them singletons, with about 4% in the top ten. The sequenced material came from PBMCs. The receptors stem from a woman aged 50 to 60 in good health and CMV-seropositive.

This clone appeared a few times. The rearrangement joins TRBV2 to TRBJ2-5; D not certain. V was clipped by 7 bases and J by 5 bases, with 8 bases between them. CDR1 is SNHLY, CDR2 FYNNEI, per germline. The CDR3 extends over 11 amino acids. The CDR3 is CASKSMETQYF. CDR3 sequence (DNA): TGTGCCAGCAAAAGCATGGAGACCCAGTACTTC.

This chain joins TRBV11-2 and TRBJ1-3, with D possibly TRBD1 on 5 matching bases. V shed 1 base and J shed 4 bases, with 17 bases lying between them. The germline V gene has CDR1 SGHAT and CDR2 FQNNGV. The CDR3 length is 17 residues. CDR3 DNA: TGTGCCAGCAGCTTAGCACCAGGGCCGGTGGGAGGAAACACCATATATTTT. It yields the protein CASSLAPGPVGGNTIYF.

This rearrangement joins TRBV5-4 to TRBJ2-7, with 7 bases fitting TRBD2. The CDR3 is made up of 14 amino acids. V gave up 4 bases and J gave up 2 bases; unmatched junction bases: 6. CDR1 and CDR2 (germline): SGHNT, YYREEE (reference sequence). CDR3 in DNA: TGTGCCAGCAGCCCGGGACTACTAACCTACGAGCAGTACTTC. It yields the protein CASSPGLLTYEQYF.

CDR3 bases: TGTGCCAGCAGTGTCCGGGACACACTAACCTATGGCTACACCTTC. Translation gives CASSVRDTLTYGYTF. V is TRBV2 and J is TRBJ1-2, with D tentatively TRBD1 (6 bases). The V and J ends lost 4 bases and 4 bases respectively, with 16 bases between them. From germline, CDR1 is SNHLY and CDR2 FYNNEI. The CDR3 is 15 residues long.

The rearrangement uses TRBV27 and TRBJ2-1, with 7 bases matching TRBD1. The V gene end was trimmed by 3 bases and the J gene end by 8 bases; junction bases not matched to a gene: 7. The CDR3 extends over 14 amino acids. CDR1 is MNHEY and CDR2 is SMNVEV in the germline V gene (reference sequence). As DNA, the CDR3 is TGTGCCAGCAGTTTGGCCCCGCAGGGGGATGAGCAGTTCTTC. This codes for CASSLAPQGDEQFF.

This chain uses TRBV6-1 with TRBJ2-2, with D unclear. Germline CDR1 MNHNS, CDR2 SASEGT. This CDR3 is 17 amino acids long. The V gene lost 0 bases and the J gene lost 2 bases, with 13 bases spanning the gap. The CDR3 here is CASSEALRYRNTGELFF. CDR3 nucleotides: TGTGCCAGCAGTGAAGCGCTTCGATACAGAAACACCGGGGAGCTGTTTTTT.

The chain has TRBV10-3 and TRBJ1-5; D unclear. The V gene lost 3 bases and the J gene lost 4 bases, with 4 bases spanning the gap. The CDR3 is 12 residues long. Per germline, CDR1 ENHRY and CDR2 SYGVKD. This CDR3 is CAISDSNQPQHF. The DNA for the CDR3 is TGTGCCATCAGTGACTCGAATCAGCCCCAGCATTTT.

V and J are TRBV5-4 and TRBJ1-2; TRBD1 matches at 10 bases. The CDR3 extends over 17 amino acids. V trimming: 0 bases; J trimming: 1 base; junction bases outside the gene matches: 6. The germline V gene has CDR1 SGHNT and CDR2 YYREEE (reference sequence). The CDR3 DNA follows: TGTGCCAGCAGCTTGGGGGACAGGGGATATTATAACTATGGCTACACCTTC. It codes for CASSLGDRGYYNYGYTF.

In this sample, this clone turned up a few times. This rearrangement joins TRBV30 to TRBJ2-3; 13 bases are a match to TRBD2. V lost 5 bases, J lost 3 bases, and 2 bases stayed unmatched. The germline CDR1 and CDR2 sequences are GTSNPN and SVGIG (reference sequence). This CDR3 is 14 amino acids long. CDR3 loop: CAWVLAGGTDTQYF. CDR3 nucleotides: TGTGCCTGGGTACTAGCGGGGGGGACAGATACGCAGTATTTT.